A single sample is the source of the 7 T cell receptor beta chains below, sequenced in a study of blood T cell repertoires in COVID-19 (dated by TCRdb to 2020 to 2021). Receptor libraries were prepared by the immunoSEQ multiplex PCR assay. TCRdb carries this immuneACCESS record with in-frame sequences only. Its versions omit some clonotypes, under half of them owing to an unresolved V gene in the studies checked, with the rest unexplained. In this sample the table shows about 260,000 clones, about 90% of which occur a single time. The ten largest clones represent about 1.6% of the sample. Material for sequencing was peripheral blood. The receptor set was obtained from a woman in her forties who had recovered from COVID-19.

The chain couples TRBV19 to TRBJ1-1; a weak D match, TRBD1 (5 bases). V lost 5 bases, J lost 1 base, and 14 bases lay in between. CDR3 length: 15 residues. Per the germline V gene, CDR1 is LNHDA and CDR2 is SQIVND (reference sequence). In DNA, the CDR3 is TGTGCCAGTAGTTCCTGGGGCGGAACGAACACTGAAGCTTTCTTT. As protein: CASSSWGGTNTEAFF.

The chain joins TRBV6-6 to TRBJ1-6; a weak D match, TRBD1 (6 bases). The CDR3 is 15 residues long. With 5 bases removed from V and 10 bases from J, the gap between germline ends came to 18 bases. The germline V gene has CDR1 MNHNY and CDR2 SVGAGI (reference sequence). As DNA, the CDR3 is TGTGCCAGCAGTCCGATGACAGGTTTTACCTCACCCCTCCACTTT. It translates to CASSPMTGFTSPLHF.

The chain employs TRBV13 and TRBJ1-6; D might be TRBD1 (6 bases). Trimming stripped 0 bases from V and 10 bases from J, with 10 bases between. The CDR3 has 14 amino acids. Germline CDR1 PRHDT, CDR2 FYEKMQ (reference sequence). The CDR3 nucleotides read TGTGCCAGCAGCTTAGGGACAGGTACCTCACCCCTCCACTTT. Protein sequence: CASSLGTGTSPLHF.

This clone has more than one count but fewer than ten. This chain uses TRBV29-1 with TRBJ2-7, with 7 bases lining up with TRBD1. Trimming cost V 7 bases and J 0 bases; bases outside gene matches: 6. The CDR3 has 13 amino acids. Germline CDR1 is SQVTM and CDR2 is ANQGSEA. The CDR3 reads CSAEGQSSYEQYF. In DNA form, the CDR3 reads TGCAGCGCCGAGGGACAGTCCTCCTACGAGCAGTACTTC.

The V gene is TRBV5-1, the J gene TRBJ1-3; 8 bases map to TRBD1. V lost 0 bases to trimming and J lost 0 bases; unmatched junction nucleotides: 2. The CDR3 contains 16 residues. Per germline, CDR1 SGHRS and CDR2 YFSETQ. CDR3 sequence: CASSLGTGSSGNTIYF. The CDR3 DNA is TGCGCCAGCAGCTTGGGGACAGGGAGCTCTGGAAACACCATATATTTT. The whole variable domain, remainder taken from reference TRBV5-1 and TRBJ1-3, is KAGVTQTPRYLIKTRGQQVTLSCSPISGHRSVSWYQQTPGQGLQFLFEYFSETQRNKGNFPGRFSGRQFSNSRSEMNVSTLELGDSALYLCASSLGTGSSGNTIYFGEGSWLTVV.

The CDR3 sequence: CASSLGQRNTEAFF. CDR3 in DNA: TGTGCCAGCAGTTTGGGACAGAGGAACACTGAAGCTTTCTTT. This chain links TRBV27 with TRBJ1-1; TRBD1 matches 7 bases. This CDR3 comprises 14 residues. CDR1 MNHEY and CDR2 SMNVEV come from the germline V gene (reference sequence). V shed 3 bases and J 1 base; nucleotides not matched to a gene: 2.

This clone occurred once. The chain is built from TRBV6-5 and TRBJ1-6; D is perhaps TRBD1 (5 bases). The CDR3 covers 16 residues. Germline V gene data show CDR1 as MNHEY and CDR2 as SVGAGI. V was shortened by 2 bases and J by 0 bases, with 8 bases between the two germline ends. In DNA form, the CDR3 reads TGTGCCAGCAGTTACGACAGCAGCTCCTATAATTCACCCCTCCACTTT. Protein product: CASSYDSSSYNSPLHF.